This T cell receptor beta chain was observed in a study of blood T cell repertoires in COVID-19 (dated by TCRdb to between 2020 and 2021). About the study as a whole: Samples from collaborators originated in the United States, Italy and Spain and spanned both the acute and convalescent phases of COVID-19. The material from the prospective study consisted of cDNA or gDNA derived from T cells, B-cell-depleted T cells, or PBMCs. Deeply sampled blood TCRbeta repertoires from subjects exposed to, actively infected with, or recovered from COVID-19 were included in the dataset. The repertoires were released in a freely available public database meant as a resource for research on the immune response to SARS-CoV-2. Samples came from the ongoing ImmuneRACE study (first 160 participants) plus 1,254 subjects from 6 global collaborators. Nearly every sample came with metadata listing a de-identified subject ID, COVID-19 status, age in years and sex. HLA class I and class II types, where available, came from metadata supplied by the sample provider rather than from assay-based typing.

General study outcomes and caveats: The quantity of clinical and demographic metadata differed by source and by participant and was supplied without curation.

As to this clone: Its target antigen remains unknown. No much larger clonotype is one base removed from it; base qualities were not supplied.

V and J lose 2 bases and 5 bases, and a span of 6 bases separates them. The CDR3 covers 12 residues, taking in both the cysteine and the phenylalanine. Of the read, only the CDR3 DNA is kept; its 36 bases are in frame from base 1. CDR1 is given as LGHNA and CDR2 as YNFKEQ, both from the germline V gene. TCRbeta CDR3 regions were amplified from genomic DNA using the immunoSEQ Assay, a bias-controlled multiplex PCR. The original pipeline was this. The number of nucleated cells in each sample was estimated by amplification of reference gene primers within the assay. Sequence reads were collapsed and filtered to measure the absolute abundance of every unique TCRbeta CDR3 rearrangement. Productive Simpson clonality was computed per sample as the square root of Simpson's diversity index over productive rearrangements. TCRdb's version of the immuneACCESS table is confined to in-frame rearrangements and falls short of the full clone set. An unresolved V gene accounts for under half of the shortfall where checked; the remainder is of unknown origin. Clone size and V and J calls were adopted from that table, with D and trimming inferred from the DNA. Recorded for this sample are approximately 12,000 clones; 65% to 90% of them occurred a single time. The top ten clonotypes cover around 4% of the sample.

The collaborating institutions used their own protocols to collect whole blood in K2EDTA tubes. For TCRbeta analysis, collaborators shipped samples in one of three forms: frozen whole blood, isolated PBMCs, or DNA extracted from either of those sample types. This receptor was identified in a woman aged 55-69 years with acute or convalescent COVID-19. Sample: peripheral blood. The rearrangement joined TRBV4-2 to TRBJ1-1; no D gene is confidently identified. The DNA sequence is given as TGTGCCAGCAGCCAACGAGGTACTGAAGCTTTCTTT. Its coded protein is CASSQRGTEAFF.